The clone carrying this T cell receptor (beta chain) came up many times. This entry is derived from a study of Graves' ophthalmopathy and Graves' hyperthyroidism. Among the exclusions were patients with other autoimmune diseases, uncontrolled infections, pregnancy or lactation. V lost 5 bases and J lost 1; bases outside the gene matches: 7. Germline CDR1 is SGHTA and CDR2 is FQGNSA. This CDR3 region has 15 residues. From RNA, the CDR3 regions of TCR beta chains were amplified and sequenced. HTBI primers primed a first-round RT-PCR, and a second-round multiplex PCR followed. TCRdb fed the multiplex PCR reads into MiXCR, producing one record per CDR3 protein. The data contain some 390,000 distinct CDR3 sequences, about 17% of them singletons.

The sample comprised peripheral blood. This TCR was recovered from a young woman with Graves' ophthalmopathy. This chain connects TRBV7-2 to TRBJ2-7; TRBD2 agrees at 8 bases. This CDR3 is CASSSSGMVSYEQYF. CDR3 DNA: TGTGCCAGCAGCAGTAGCGGGATGGTATCCTACGAGCAGTACTTC. The whole variable domain, filled in from reference TRBV7-2 and TRBJ2-7, reads GAGVSQSPSNKVTEKGKDVELRCDPISGHTALYWYRQSLGQGLEFLIYFQGNSAPDKSGLPSDRFSAERTGGSVSTLTIQRTQQEDSAVYLCASSSSGMVSYEQYFGPGTRLTVT.